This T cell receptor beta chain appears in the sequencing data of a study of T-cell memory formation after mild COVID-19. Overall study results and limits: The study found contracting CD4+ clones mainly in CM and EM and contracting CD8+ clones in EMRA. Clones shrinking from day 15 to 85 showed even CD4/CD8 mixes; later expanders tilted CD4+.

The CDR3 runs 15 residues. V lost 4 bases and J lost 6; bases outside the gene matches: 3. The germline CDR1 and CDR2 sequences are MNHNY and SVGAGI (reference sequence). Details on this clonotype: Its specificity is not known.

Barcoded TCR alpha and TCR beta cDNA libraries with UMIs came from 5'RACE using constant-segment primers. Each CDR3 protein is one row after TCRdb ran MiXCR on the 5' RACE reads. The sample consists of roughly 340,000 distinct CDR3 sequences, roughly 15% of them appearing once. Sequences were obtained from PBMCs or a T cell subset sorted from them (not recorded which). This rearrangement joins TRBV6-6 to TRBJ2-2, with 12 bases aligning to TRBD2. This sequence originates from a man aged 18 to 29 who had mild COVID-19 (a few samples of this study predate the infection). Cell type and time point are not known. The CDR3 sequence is CASSSLAGGPGELFF. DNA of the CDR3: TGTGCCAGCAGTTCCCTAGCGGGGGGGCCCGGGGAGCTGTTTTTT.